These T cell receptor beta chains were read from a single sample in a study of blood T cell repertoires in COVID-19. Only in-frame clones appear in the TCRdb table, and some are missing; sequencing was by immunoSEQ multiplex PCR. The sample lists around 210,000 clones; 70% to 90% were seen once. The sample was peripheral blood. These receptors came from a man aged 50-59 years with COVID-19, enrolled during active disease. Both conserved end residues are part of each CDR3. D genes are given only for firm matches. Only some rows state a clone size, as once, few, many or a class for expanded clones.

CDR3: CASHGQFNQPQHF
DNA: TGTGCCAGTCACGGACAGTTCAATCAGCCCCAGCATTTT
D: .
J: TRBJ1-5
size: .
V: TRBV6-5

CDR3: CATSDPGSTDTQYF
DNA: TGTGCCACCAGTGATCCGGGATCCACAGATACGCAGTATTTT
D: .
J: TRBJ2-3
size: .
V: TRBV24-1

CDR3: CAISVAGRRTDTQYF
DNA: TGTGCCATCAGTGTGGCAGGGCGTCGGACAGATACGCAGTATTTT
D: .
J: TRBJ2-3
size: .
V: TRBV10-3

CDR3: CASSDSRDTHLYGYTF
DNA: TGTGCCAGCTCAGATTCCCGGGACACTCACCTCTATGGCTACACCTTC
D: .
J: TRBJ1-2
size: .
V: TRBV18

CDR3: CASSEGIGERNEKLFF
DNA: TGTGCCAGCAGTGAGGGAATTGGGGAGAGAAATGAAAAACTGTTTTTT
D: .
J: TRBJ1-4
size: .
V: TRBV2

CDR3: CASSFEIFISEQFF
DNA: TGTGCCAGCAGCTTCGAGATTTTTATAAGTGAGCAGTTCTTC
D: .
J: TRBJ2-1
size: .
V: TRBV7-9

CDR3: CASSPIGGGEQFF
DNA: TGTGCCAGCTCACCAATCGGGGGAGGTGAGCAGTTCTTC
D: .
J: TRBJ2-1
size: .
V: TRBV18

CDR3: CASSIGSAGASTDTQYF
DNA: TGTGCCAGTAGTATAGGGTCGGCGGGGGCTAGCACAGATACGCAGTATTTT
D: .
J: TRBJ2-3
size: .
V: TRBV19

CDR3: CASSQIETAISGNTIYF
DNA: TGCGCCAGCAGCCAAATCGAGACAGCGATCTCTGGAAACACCATATATTTT
D: .
J: TRBJ1-3
size: .
V: TRBV4-1

CDR3: CASSEGYRGSSGNTIYF
DNA: TGTGCCAGCAGTGAAGGGTACAGGGGAAGCTCTGGAAACACCATATATTTT
D: TRBD1
J: TRBJ1-3
size: few
V: TRBV6-1

CDR3: CASSPRTGENYGYTF
DNA: TGTGCCAGCAGCCCAAGGACAGGGGAAAACTATGGCTACACCTTC
D: TRBD1
J: TRBJ1-2
size: .
V: TRBV7-2

CDR3: CASSRRTGVSSYEQYF
DNA: TGTGCCAGCAGCCGACGAACAGGGGTAAGCTCCTACGAGCAGTACTTC
D: TRBD1
J: TRBJ2-7
size: .
V: TRBV7-9

CDR3: CASSEGGVSYEQYF
DNA: TGTGCCAGCAGTGAAGGCGGGGTGTCCTACGAGCAGTACTTC
D: .
J: TRBJ2-7
size: .
V: TRBV6-1

CDR3: CASSLSRPGPYEQYF
DNA: TGTGCCAGCAGCTTGTCCAGGCCAGGGCCCTACGAGCAGTACTTC
D: .
J: TRBJ2-7
size: .
V: TRBV11-2

CDR3: CASKFRAEGTDYYTNYGYTF
DNA: TGCGCCAGCAAGTTCCGAGCTGAAGGGACGGACTATTATACTAACTATGGCTACACCTTC
D: .
J: TRBJ1-2
size: .
V: TRBV4-1

CDR3: CASRNTGTRGYNEQFF
DNA: TGTGCCAGCAGGAATACCGGGACTAGAGGATACAATGAGCAGTTCTTC
D: TRBD2
J: TRBJ2-1
size: .
V: TRBV28

CDR3: CASSLLAGDYGYTF
DNA: TGTGCCAGCAGTTTATTGGCAGGGGACTATGGCTACACCTTC
D: .
J: TRBJ1-2
size: .
V: TRBV27